This T cell receptor beta chain appears in the sequencing data of a study of early T cells in non-severe SARS-CoV-2 infection (dated by TCRdb to about 2021). Regarding the study in general: Bulk RNA from unsorted whole blood was used for TCR sequencing, so alpha and beta chains could not be paired.

About this clonotype: The antigen it recognizes is unknown. Base qualities are missing; no much larger clone stands one base away.

Study-wide conclusions, independent of this receptor: VDJdb matching was skewed toward anti-spike CD8 responses and likely underestimated virus-specific expansions, missing private and CD4 specificities.

This was a case-control study nested in a cohort of healthcare workers in London, UK, who had nasopharyngeal swab PCR tests and blood samples taken every week. Healthcare workers were recruited during the week of the UK lockdown, between 23 and 31 March 2020, and followed weekly for up to roughly 16 weeks. Inclusive of the bounding cysteine and phenylalanine, the CDR3 is 16 residues long. Only CDR3 DNA remains: 48 bases, in frame from the first base. Clipping removes 2 bases from V and 2 bases from J, with 6 as the unmatched junction base count. From a lookup of the germline V gene, CDR1 and CDR2 are SGHDN and FVKESK. The library was built by means of 5' RACE. Data came from a NextSeq 500. The TCR library protocol attached unique molecular identifiers to individual cDNA molecules to correct for sequencing error and PCR bias. TCR alpha and beta chains were both sequenced, and the abundances of alpha and beta sequences in each sample were closely correlated with each other. In the source study's methods: Decombinator V4 was used to annotate TCR sequences for V gene, J gene and CDR3. TCRs were defined as expanded if a significant change between any two time points was detected under a Poisson model with p below 0.0001. TCR abundances were normalised to the total number of TCRs sequenced in each sample and reported as counts per million. TRAV1-2 paired with TRAJ12, TRAJ20 or TRAJ33 defined MAIT TCRs, while TRAV10 paired with TRAJ18 defined iNKT TCRs. VDJdb, accessed 1 November 2021, was searched for CMV, EBV and SARS-CoV-2 annotated TCRs, excluding TCRs annotated for multiple antigens. TCRdb trimmed the raw reads at Q25, called clones with MiXCR and kept productive beta chains. Each entry merges the rows of one CDR3 protein and shows their most common DNA and genes. These V and J calls are TCRdb output, not the study's own analysis. This sample has 45,000 or so distinct CDR3 sequences in its table, and 20% to 25% of those were observed once. The ten largest clones capture roughly 4.2% of the sample.

The V and J genes are TRBV14 and TRBJ2-3; TRBD2 agrees with 8 junctional bases. This TCR derives from an adult who was a healthcare worker with PCR-confirmed SARS-CoV-2 infection or an uninfected control (not recorded which). The sequenced sample was whole blood, obtained at baseline. For the CDR3, the sequence is CASSQQSGGFTDTQYF. The nucleotide sequence is given as TGTGCCAGCAGCCAACAAAGCGGGGGTTTCACAGATACGCAGTATTTT.